Here is one T cell receptor beta chain with its context. Only in-frame clones appear in the TCRdb table, and some are missing; sequencing was by immunoSEQ multiplex PCR. Of roughly 240,000 clones listed, approximately 85% are singletons. Recruitment covered about two dozen US areas and drew participants whose ages spanned about 18 to 89 years. Membership in each cohort depended on participant-reported clinical history. Cohort 3 donors were reported recovered after two negative PCRs, clearance, or symptom resolution. This sample is part of a study of blood T cell repertoires in COVID-19. Study summary: From T cells, B-cell-depleted T cells, or PBMCs came the material, which was cDNA or gDNA.

V dropped 0 bases and J dropped 8 bases, with 15 bases sitting between them. This CDR3 comprises 15 residues. CDR1 is SGHNT and CDR2 is YYREEE in the germline V gene (reference sequence). This receptor was taken from a woman aged 50 to 60 who had recovered from COVID-19. This chain links TRBV5-4 with TRBJ2-1; D not resolved. The sequenced sample was PBMCs or T cells enriched from blood (not recorded which). CDR3 protein: CASSLAAIWPHEQFF. The CDR3 nucleotides are TGTGCCAGCAGCTTGGCTGCCATTTGGCCCCATGAGCAGTTCTTC.